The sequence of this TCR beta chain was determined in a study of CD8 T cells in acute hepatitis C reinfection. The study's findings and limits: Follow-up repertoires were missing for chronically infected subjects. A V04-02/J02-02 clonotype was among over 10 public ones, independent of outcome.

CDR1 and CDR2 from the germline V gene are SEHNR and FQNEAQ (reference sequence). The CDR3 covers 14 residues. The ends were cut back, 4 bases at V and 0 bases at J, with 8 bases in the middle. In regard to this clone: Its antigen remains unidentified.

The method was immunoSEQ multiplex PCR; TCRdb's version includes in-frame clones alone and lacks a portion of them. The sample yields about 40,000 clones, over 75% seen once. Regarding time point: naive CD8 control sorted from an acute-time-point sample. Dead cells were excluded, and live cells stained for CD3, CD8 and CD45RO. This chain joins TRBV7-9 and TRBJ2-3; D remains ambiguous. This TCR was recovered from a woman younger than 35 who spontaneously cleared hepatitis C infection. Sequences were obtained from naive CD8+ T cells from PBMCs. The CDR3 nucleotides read TGTGCCAGCAGCTCTGGCGGCAGCACAGATACGCAGTATTTT. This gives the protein CASSSGGSTDTQYF.